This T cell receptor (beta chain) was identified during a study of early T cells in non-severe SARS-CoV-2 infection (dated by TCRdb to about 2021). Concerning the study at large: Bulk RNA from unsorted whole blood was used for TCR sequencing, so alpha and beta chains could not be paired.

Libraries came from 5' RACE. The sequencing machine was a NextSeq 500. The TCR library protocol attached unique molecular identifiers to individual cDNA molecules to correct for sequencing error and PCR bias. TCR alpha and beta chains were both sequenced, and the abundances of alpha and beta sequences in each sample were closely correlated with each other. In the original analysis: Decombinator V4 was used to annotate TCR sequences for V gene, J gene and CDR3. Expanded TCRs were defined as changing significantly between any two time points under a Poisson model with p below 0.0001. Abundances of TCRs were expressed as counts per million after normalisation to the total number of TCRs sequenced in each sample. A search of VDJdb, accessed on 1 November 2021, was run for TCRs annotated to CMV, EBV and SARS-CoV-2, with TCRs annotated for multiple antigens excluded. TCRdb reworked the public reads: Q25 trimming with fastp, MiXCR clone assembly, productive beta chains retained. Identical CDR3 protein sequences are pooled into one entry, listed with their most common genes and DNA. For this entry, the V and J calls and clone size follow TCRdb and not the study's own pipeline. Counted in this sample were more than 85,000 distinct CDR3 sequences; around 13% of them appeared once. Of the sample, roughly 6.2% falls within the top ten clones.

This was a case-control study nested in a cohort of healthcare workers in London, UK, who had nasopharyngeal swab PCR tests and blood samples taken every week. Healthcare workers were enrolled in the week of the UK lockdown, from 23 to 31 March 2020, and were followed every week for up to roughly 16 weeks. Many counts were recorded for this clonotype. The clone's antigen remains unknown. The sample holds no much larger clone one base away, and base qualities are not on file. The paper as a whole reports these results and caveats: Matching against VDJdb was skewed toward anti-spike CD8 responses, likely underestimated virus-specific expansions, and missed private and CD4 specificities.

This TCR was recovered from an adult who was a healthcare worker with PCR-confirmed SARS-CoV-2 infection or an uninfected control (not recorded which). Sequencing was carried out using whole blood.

CDR3 protein: CASSSGTGGSDTQYF. The DNA sequence follows: TGTGCCAGCAGCTCCGGGACAGGAGGATCAGATACGCAGTATTTT. Recombination joined TRBV13 with TRBJ2-3; TRBD1 matches 8 bases in the middle. The germline V end is reduced by 4 bases and the J end by 4 bases; junction bases left unmatched: 7. CDR3 length: 15 amino acids, cysteine to phenylalanine. Only the CDR3 portion is preserved as DNA: 45 bases, with reading frame beginning at the first base. The germline V gene (reference sequence) specifies PRHDT as CDR1 and FYEKMQ as CDR2.